One and the same sample provided the 32 T cell receptor beta chains below, sequenced in a study of T cells after yellow fever vaccination. TCRdb reprocessed the 5' RACE reads via MiXCR and lists one record per CDR3 protein. The sample has about 320,000 distinct CDR3 sequences; roughly 4.3% are singletons. The sequencing used PBMCs, collected 15 days after the yellow fever booster vaccination. Every receptor here comes from a man aged 18 to 29 who received the YFV17D yellow fever vaccine.

CDR3 region: CASSVRDGEAFF. DNA of the CDR3: TGTGCCAGCAGTGTCCGGGACGGCGAAGCTTTCTTT. The chain has TRBV12-3 or TRBV12-4 and TRBJ1-1; tentative D call: TRBD1 (5 bases). This CDR3 is built from 12 residues. Trimming removed 5 bases from V and 8 bases from J, with 12 bases in between.

A few counts support this clonotype. V gene TRBV2 combines with J gene TRBJ2-7, with D perhaps assigned TRBD1 or TRBD2 (5 bases each). Between the trimmed V and J ends, which lost 9 bases and 2 bases, there was a span of 23 bases. CDR3 size: 16 residues. The germline gives CDR1 SNHLY, CDR2 FYNNEI. CDR3 loop: CASRFSGTERAYEQYF. CDR3 bases: TGTGCCAGTCGATTCTCGGGGACGGAGAGGGCCTACGAGCAGTACTTC.

This clonotype was detected ten times or more. The chain links TRBV5-5 to TRBJ1-5; TRBD1 agrees at 10 bases. The CDR3 has 15 amino acids. The J segment lost 8 bases and the V segment lost 6 bases, leaving 11 bases of the junction unmatched. Germline V gives CDR1 SGHKS, CDR2 YYEKEE (reference sequence). CDR3 loop: CASTPGQGGLKPQHF. CDR3 sequence (DNA): TGTGCCAGCACCCCTGGACAGGGGGGATTGAAGCCCCAGCATTTT.

This clonotype was counted at least ten times. The V call is TRBV27, the J call TRBJ1-4, with a possible D match to TRBD1 (6 bases). CDR3 size: 16 residues. Trimming shortened V by 2 bases and J by 5 bases, and 15 bases separated the two germline ends. CDR1 and CDR2 (germline): MNHEY, SMNVEV (reference sequence). CDR3: CASSLRRGPLNEKLFF. The CDR3 region has the DNA TGTGCCAGCAGTTTAAGGCGGGGGCCGCTGAATGAAAAACTGTTTTTT.

This chain links TRBV24-1 with TRBJ2-1; 7 bases match TRBD2. The trim removed 5 bases at V and 0 bases at J, leaving 9 bases unmatched. Germline V gene lookup returns CDR1 KGHDR and CDR2 SFDVKD. The CDR3 totals 17 residues. CDR3 sequence reads: CATSGSRGLSSYNEQFF. The CDR3 bases are TGTGCCACCAGTGGGAGCCGGGGACTAAGCTCCTACAATGAGCAGTTCTTC.

This clonotype was counted a few times. The chain carries TRBV18 and TRBJ1-6, with 10 bases lining up with TRBD1. V lost 6 bases to trimming and J lost 7 bases; unmatched junction nucleotides: 6. This CDR3 region has 15 residues. Germline lookup yields CDR1 KGHSH and CDR2 LQKENI. CDR3 region: CASSMGQGKNSPLHF. The CDR3 nucleotides are TGTGCCAGCTCCATGGGACAGGGGAAAAATTCACCCCTCCACTTT.

This clonotype was seen a few times. The V and J genes are TRBV10-2 and TRBJ2-3, with 11 bases fitting TRBD2. CDR1 is WSHSY and CDR2 is SAAADI in the germline V gene. The CDR3 spans 15 residues. V lost 6 bases, J lost 4 bases, and 6 bases stayed unmatched. CDR3: CASRDSGGGADTQYF. The CDR3 region has the DNA TGCGCCAGCAGGGATAGCGGGGGGGGTGCAGATACGCAGTATTTT.

The J gene is TRBJ1-1, the V gene TRBV20-1; no firm D call. The CDR3 extends over 13 amino acids. V shed 5 bases and J shed 0 bases, with 10 bases lying between them. In germline, CDR1 is DFQATT, CDR2 SNEGSKA (reference sequence). CDR3 amino acids: CSAAPSLNTEAFF. For the CDR3, the DNA is TGCAGTGCTGCTCCATCCCTGAACACTGAAGCTTTCTTT.

The chain combines TRBV7-7 with TRBJ2-2; D call uncertain. Germline V gene sequence: CDR1 SSHAT, CDR2 FNYEAQ (reference sequence). CDR3 length: 13 amino acids. Trimming shortened V by 2 bases and J by 8 bases, and 9 bases separated the two germline ends. CDR3 residues: CASSLTAGGELFF. The CDR3 DNA sequence: TGTGCCAGCAGCTTAACGGCCGGGGGGGAGCTGTTTTTT.

The chain links TRBV7-2 to TRBJ2-6, with 7 bases aligning to TRBD1. The junction had 9 bases not matched to a gene; V was cut back by 4 bases and J by 0 bases. This CDR3 is 18 amino acids long. Germline CDR1 and CDR2: SGHTA and FQGNSA. CDR3: CASSYVGTANSGANVLTF. In nucleotides, the CDR3 is TGTGCCAGCAGCTATGTAGGGACAGCCAACTCTGGGGCCAACGTCCTGACTTTC.

This clonotype was seen only a few times. This sequence joins TRBV6-5 and TRBJ2-3; the D call may be TRBD1 or TRBD2 (7 bases each). Germline V lookup: CDR1 MNHEY, CDR2 SVGAGI. The CDR3 is made up of 16 amino acids. Trimming took off 2 bases at V and 6 bases at J, with 18 bases between the two ends. CDR3 DNA: TGTGCCAGCAGTTACCAGACAGGGAGGGTTCGGGATACGCAGTATTTT. Translated: CASSYQTGRVRDTQYF.

This clonotype was observed many times. V is TRBV20-1 and J is TRBJ1-2; no reliable D call. The V gene lost 6 bases and the J gene lost 6 bases, with 8 bases spanning the gap. Germline V CDR1 and CDR2: DFQATT, SNEGSKA (reference sequence). This CDR3 spans 10 amino acids. CDR3 in amino acids: CSALGNGYTF. As DNA, the CDR3 is TGCAGTGCGCTAGGGAATGGCTACACCTTC.

This clonotype has just one count. This chain connects TRBV19 to TRBJ2-2, with D tentatively TRBD1 (5 bases). CDR3 length: 17 amino acids. Trimming stripped 2 bases from V and 1 base from J, with 14 bases between. The V gene's germline CDR1 is LNHDA and CDR2 SQIVND (reference sequence). The CDR3 protein is CASSIWAGQRNTGELFF. The DNA of the CDR3 is TGTGCCAGTAGTATATGGGCCGGACAACGGAACACCGGGGAGCTGTTTTTT.

This clonotype has more than one count but fewer than ten. The chain joins TRBV4-1 to TRBJ2-2, with D perhaps TRBD2 (5 bases). This CDR3 is 15 amino acids long. V was pared by 0 bases and J by 5 bases, with 10 bases between. Germline CDR1 MGHRA, CDR2 YSYEKL. The CDR3 coding sequence is TGCGCCAGCAGCCAAGAGCAAGGACTGACCGGGGAGCTGTTTTTT. This codes for CASSQEQGLTGELFF.

Only a few counts were recorded for this clonotype. The CDR3 region is CASSLYSGLAVEQFF. The CDR3 nucleotides are TGTGCCAGCAGTTTATATTCAGGGCTGGCTGTTGAGCAGTTCTTC. The rearrangement links TRBV28 to TRBJ2-1; a possible D gene is TRBD1 (5 bases). In germline, CDR1 is MDHEN, CDR2 SYDVKM. The CDR3 is 15 amino acids. Deletions cut 1 base from V and 9 bases from J, with 16 bases between.

V usage is TRBV24-1 and J usage is TRBJ2-1; D possibly uses TRBD1 or TRBD2 (5 bases each). CDR1 KGHDR and CDR2 SFDVKD come from the germline V gene. This CDR3 has 13 residues. The germline V and J ends were trimmed by 4 bases and 5 bases, with 8 bases remaining between them. This chain's CDR3 is CATSERGDNEQFF. CDR3 sequence (DNA): TGTGCCACCAGTGAGCGAGGGGACAATGAGCAGTTCTTC.

The rearrangement links TRBV7-6 to TRBJ2-2; no reliable D call. This CDR3 is built from 15 residues. Between the trimmed V and J ends, which lost 1 base and 4 bases, there was a span of 10 bases. From germline, CDR1 is SGHVS and CDR2 FNYEAQ. The CDR3 DNA reads TGTGCCAGCAGCTTAGTTCCGGTATCCACCGGGGAGCTGTTTTTT. Encoded protein: CASSLVPVSTGELFF.

This clonotype turned up a few times. The gene calls are TRBV12-3 or TRBV12-4 and TRBJ1-1; the D is unclear. The CDR3 is 14 residues long. Trimming pared 0 bases from V and 4 bases from J, leaving 9 bases between. CDR3: CASSLAGRPTEAFF. Here the CDR3 DNA reads TGTGCCAGCAGTTTAGCGGGTCGGCCCACTGAAGCTTTCTTT.

The J gene is TRBJ2-7, the V gene TRBV6-2 or TRBV6-3, with 7 bases matching TRBD2. Germline-derived CDR1 and CDR2 are MNHEY and SVGEGT. The CDR3 has 13 amino acids. V lost 4 bases and J lost 7; bases outside the gene matches: 7. CDR3 sequence reads: CASSFLSGGEQYV. The CDR3 region has the DNA TGTGCCAGCAGTTTTCTCTCGGGGGGAGAGCAGTACGTC.

This clonotype was seen a few times. The rearrangement uses TRBV20-1 and TRBJ1-5, with D hard to call. Germline CDR1 reads DFQATT; CDR2 reads SNEGSKA (reference sequence). V lost 2 bases and J 4 bases, leaving 12 bases between the germline ends. CDR3 length: 14 amino acids. The chain's CDR3 is CSARNPRPNQPQHF. The CDR3 DNA sequence: TGCAGTGCTAGAAATCCAAGGCCGAATCAGCCCCAGCATTTT.

This clonotype has ten or more counts. The rearrangement links TRBV6-5 to TRBJ1-2; no clear D. Germline CDR1 MNHEY, CDR2 SVGAGI. V shed 7 bases and J shed 2 bases, with 8 bases lying between them. This CDR3 is 12 amino acids long. CDR3 sequence (DNA): TGTGCCAGCAAGCGGTTCAACTATGGCTACACCTTC. Its translation: CASKRFNYGYTF.

The V and J genes are TRBV15 and TRBJ1-1, with D unclear. The germline gives CDR1 LNHNV, CDR2 YYDKDF (reference sequence). This CDR3 is 18 amino acids long. Trimming took 7 bases from V and 1 from J, leaving 25 bases between them. CDR3 sequence (DNA): TGTGCCACCATCCCAGTAGGAGGACCAGCCCGGGGGAACACTGAAGCTTTCTTT. Protein sequence: CATIPVGGPARGNTEAFF.

A few counts support this clonotype. The CDR3 protein is CATSETRTGDTGELFF. CDR3 nucleotides: TGTGCCACCAGTGAAACCAGGACAGGGGATACCGGGGAGCTGTTTTTT. The chain uses TRBV24-1 and TRBJ2-2; 9 positions agree with TRBD1. J lost 5 bases, V lost 4 bases, and 7 bases had no gene match. CDR3 length equals 16 residues. Per germline, CDR1 KGHDR and CDR2 SFDVKD.

The gene calls are TRBV7-6 and TRBJ1-5; D remains unclear. This CDR3 has 15 amino acids. V was shortened by 3 bases and J by 1 base, with 10 bases between the two germline ends. The germline gives CDR1 SGHVS, CDR2 FNYEAQ. The CDR3 sequence: CASSFGPLSNQPQHF. The CDR3, as DNA: TGTGCCAGCAGCTTCGGACCCCTGAGCAATCAGCCCCAGCATTTT.

This clonotype was seen at least ten times. This chain uses TRBV7-3 with TRBJ2-1; either TRBD1 or TRBD2 may fit D (5 bases each). V dropped 1 base and J dropped 4 bases, with 11 bases sitting between them. This CDR3 comprises 15 residues. Germline CDR1 SGHTA, CDR2 FQGTGA. CDR3 nucleotide sequence: TGTGCCAGCAGCTTAAGGGGGTACGGTTACAATGAGCAGTTCTTC. Protein sequence: CASSLRGYGYNEQFF. Combining the CDR3 with reference TRBV7-3 and TRBJ2-1 gives the whole variable domain GAGVSQTPSNKVTEKGKYVELRCDPISGHTALYWYRQSLGQGPEFLIYFQGTGAADDSGLPNDRFFAVRPEGSVSTLKIQRTERGDSAVYLCASSLRGYGYNEQFFGPGTRLTVL.

This clonotype was counted only a few times. This chain links TRBV7-2 with TRBJ2-3; D remains unclear. There are 11 residues in the CDR3. The V gene lost 5 bases and the J gene lost 7 bases, with 7 bases spanning the gap. Germline lookup yields CDR1 SGHTA and CDR2 FQGNSA. The CDR3 sequence: CASSPGYTQYF. The CDR3 DNA follows: TGTGCCAGCAGCCCGGGCTATACGCAGTATTTT.

The sample holds many counts of this clonotype. The genes are TRBV4-1 and TRBJ1-2; 10 positions match TRBD1. Germline V gives CDR1 MGHRA, CDR2 YSYEKL. The CDR3 is 15 residues long. The V gene end was trimmed by 3 bases and the J gene end by 2 bases; junction bases not matched to a gene: 3. The CDR3 nucleotides are TGCGCCAGCAGCCACGGGACAGGGGAAAACTATGGCTACACCTTC. Translated, it gives CASSHGTGENYGYTF.

In this sample, this clonotype turned up a few times. The chain is built from TRBV5-1 and TRBJ2-2; perhaps TRBD1 as D (6 bases). The V gene's germline CDR1 is SGHRS and CDR2 YFSETQ. CDR3 size: 15 residues. Trimming took 4 bases from V and 4 from J, leaving 14 bases between them. CDR3 in amino acids: CASSIRTDLTGELFF. CDR3 DNA: TGCGCCAGCAGCATACGGACAGATCTCACCGGGGAGCTGTTTTTT.

The rearrangement joins TRBV10-3 to TRBJ2-1; 9 bases match TRBD1. This CDR3 spans 13 amino acids. Germline assignment: CDR1 ENHRY and CDR2 SYGVKD. After removal of 10 bases from V and 5 bases from J, the junction contained 6 bases not matched to a gene. The CDR3 is CATRRDRDNEQFF. Here the CDR3 DNA reads TGTGCCACCCGAAGGGACAGGGACAATGAGCAGTTCTTC.

This clonotype was found many times. V is TRBV5-1 and J is TRBJ2-7; D possibly uses TRBD1 or TRBD2 (5 bases each). The CDR3 sequence is 13 residues long. Germline V gene lookup returns CDR1 SGHRS and CDR2 YFSETQ. The V end lost 4 bases, the J end lost 5 bases, and 13 bases lay between the germline ends. The CDR3 coding sequence is TGCGCCAGCAGCCCCCCACAGGAGGACGAGCAGTACTTC. Its protein product is CASSPPQEDEQYF.

This clonotype appeared many times. The chain combines TRBV15 with TRBJ2-3, with D tentatively TRBD2 (5 bases). The CDR3 totals 16 residues. The V and J ends lost 0 bases and 2 bases respectively, with 12 bases between them. CDR1 and CDR2 (germline): LNHNV, YYDKDF (reference sequence). The CDR3 region is CATSRDEGRVTDTQYF. The CDR3 bases are TGTGCCACCAGCAGAGATGAAGGGAGAGTCACAGATACGCAGTATTTT. Using reference TRBV15 and TRBJ2-3 for the parts outside the CDR3, the full variable domain is DAMVIQNPRYQVTQFGKPVTLSCSQTLNHNVMYWYQQKSSQAPKLLFHYYDKDFNNEADTPDNFQSRRPNTSFCFLDIRSPGLGDTAMYLCATSRDEGRVTDTQYFGPGTRLTVL.

In its sample, this clonotype was seen many times. This chain uses TRBV20-1 with TRBJ2-2, with D possibly being TRBD2 (7 bases). The CDR3 has 13 amino acids. Germline CDR1 DFQATT, CDR2 SNEGSKA (reference sequence). CDR3 in DNA: TGCAGCGTCGCGGGGGCGAGGACCGGGGAGCTGTTTTTT. It yields the protein CSVAGARTGELFF.